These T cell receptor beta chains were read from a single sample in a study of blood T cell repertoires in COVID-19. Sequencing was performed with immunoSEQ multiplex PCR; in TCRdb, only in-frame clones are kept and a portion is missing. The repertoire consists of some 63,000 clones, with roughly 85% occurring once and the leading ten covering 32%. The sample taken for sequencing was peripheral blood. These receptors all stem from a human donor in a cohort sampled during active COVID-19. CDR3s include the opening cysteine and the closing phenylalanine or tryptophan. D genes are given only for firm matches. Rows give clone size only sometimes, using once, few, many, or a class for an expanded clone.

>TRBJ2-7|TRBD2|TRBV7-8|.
TGTGCCACCGGTTTCGACAGCGGGGGTACCTACGAGCAGTACTTC
CATGFDSGGTYEQYF
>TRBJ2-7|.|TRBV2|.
TGTGCCAGCCGTCCGGGCTTTTTATCGGGGGAGCAGTACTTC
CASRPGFLSGEQYF
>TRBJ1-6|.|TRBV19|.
TGTGCCAGTAGTGTGGGCGTTAATTCACCCCTCCACTTT
CASSVGVNSPLHF
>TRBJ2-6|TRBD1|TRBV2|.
TGTGCCACGCGGGGACAGGGCACCAACGTCCTGACTTTC
CATRGQGTNVLTF
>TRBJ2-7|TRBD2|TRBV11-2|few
TGTGCCAGCAGCCCAGCAAGCGGGAGTTGGTCCTACGAGCAGTACTTC
CASSPASGSWSYEQYF
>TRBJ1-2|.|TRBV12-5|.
TGTGCTAGTGGCCTAGAACAGGGAGTAAGATATGGCTACACCTTC
CASGLEQGVRYGYTF
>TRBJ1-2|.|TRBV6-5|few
TGTGCCAGCAGTTCGGACAGCTCCTATGGCTACACCTTC
CASSSDSSYGYTF
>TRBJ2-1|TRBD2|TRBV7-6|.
TGTGCCAGCAGCCCAAGGACTAGCGGGAGGAATGAGCAGTTCTTC
CASSPRTSGRNEQFF
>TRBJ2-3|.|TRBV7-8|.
TGTGCCAGCAGCTCGCCGGGGGTTGGCACAGATACGCAGTATTTT
CASSSPGVGTDTQYF
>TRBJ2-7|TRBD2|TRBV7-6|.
TGTGCCAGCAGCCCTGGACTAGCGGGAGGGGGGTCCTACGAGCAGTACTTC
CASSPGLAGGGSYEQYF
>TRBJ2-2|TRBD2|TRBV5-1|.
TGCGCCAGCAGCTCTAGCGGGAGTGGAACCGGGGAGCTGTTTTTT
CASSSSGSGTGELFF
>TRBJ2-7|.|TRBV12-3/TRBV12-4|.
TGTGCCAGCAGTTTCAGGGTGGGAGAGCAGTACTTC
CASSFRVGEQYF
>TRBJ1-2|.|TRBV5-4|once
TGTGCCAGCAGCTTGGTAGACAGTAACTATGGCTACACCTTC
CASSLVDSNYGYTF
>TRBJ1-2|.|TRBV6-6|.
TGTGCCAGCAGCCAGGGGTGGGACATAACTAACTATGGCTACACCTTC
CASSQGWDITNYGYTF